This passage covers 17 T cell receptor beta chains from one sample sequenced in a study of blood T cell repertoires in COVID-19. Using immunoSEQ multiplex PCR, the repertoire was profiled, and TCRdb retains in-frame clones only, with some absent. The sample consists of some 300,000 clones, under 90% of them appearing once. Sequencing was done on a sample of PBMCs or T cells enriched from blood (not recorded which). The receptors originated from a woman in her forties or fifties who had been exposed to COVID-19.

The chain carries TRBV19 and TRBJ1-5; maybe TRBD1 (6 bases). V lost 4 bases, J lost 1 base, and 11 bases lay in between. Germline loops: CDR1 LNHDA, CDR2 SQIVND (reference sequence). The CDR3 extends over 15 amino acids. The CDR3 loop is CASSTPGQSNQPQHF. Here the CDR3 DNA reads TGTGCCAGTAGTACTCCGGGACAAAGCAATCAGCCCCAGCATTTT.

The V call is TRBV20-1, the J call TRBJ2-7, with TRBD2 as a possible D gene (5 bases). V was pared by 3 bases and J by 2 bases, with 14 bases between. The CDR3 contains 14 residues. Germline V gene lookup returns CDR1 DFQATT and CDR2 SNEGSKA (reference sequence). The DNA of the CDR3 is TGCAGTGCTAGTCTTTCGGGATCCCCCTACGAGCAGTACTTC. Encoded protein: CSASLSGSPYEQYF.

The rearrangement joins TRBV27 to TRBJ2-7; 7 bases agree with TRBD1. CDR1 is MNHEY, CDR2 SMNVEV, per germline (reference sequence). This CDR3 contains 15 residues. V shed 5 bases and J 3 bases; nucleotides not matched to a gene: 10. CDR3 sequence (DNA): TGTGCCAGCAGTCCGGCCCCGACAGGGATCTACGAGCAGTACTTC. It codes for CASSPAPTGIYEQYF.

This chain links TRBV2 with TRBJ2-1; TRBD1 is a possible D gene (5 bases). V lost 6 bases to trimming and J lost 8 bases, with 11 bases between them. Germline CDR1 SNHLY, CDR2 FYNNEI. This CDR3 contains 12 residues. In DNA, the CDR3 is TGTGCCAGCAGCAAAATAGGGGATGAGCAGTTCTTC. It yields the protein CASSKIGDEQFF.

This clone was picked up a small number of times. The V and J genes are TRBV18 and TRBJ1-1; TRBD1 aligns across 10 bases. CDR1 KGHSH and CDR2 LQKENI come from the germline V gene. The CDR3 totals 15 residues. Germline trimming cut 4 bases from V and 5 bases from J; bases unmatched to any gene: 7. The CDR3 spells CASSQRQGAGTEAFF. CDR3 in DNA: TGTGCCAGCTCACAGAGACAGGGGGCAGGTACTGAAGCTTTCTTT.

This rearrangement joins TRBV28 to TRBJ1-5; the D gene is possibly TRBD1 (6 bases). V gave up 3 bases and J gave up 2 bases, with 14 bases separating them. Germline CDR1 reads MDHEN; CDR2 reads SYDVKM. The CDR3 consists of 16 residues. This chain's CDR3 is CASSLGGGRGNQPQHF. The CDR3 nucleotides are TGTGCCAGCAGTTTGGGAGGGGGTAGGGGCAATCAGCCCCAGCATTTT.

This chain joins TRBV6-1 and TRBJ2-7; tentative D call: TRBD2 (6 bases). The length of the CDR3 is 15 residues. CDR1 is MNHNS and CDR2 is SASEGT in the germline V gene. The V gene lost 0 bases and the J gene lost 7 bases, with 16 bases spanning the gap. This CDR3 reads CASSEALDGGGEQYF. DNA of the CDR3: TGTGCCAGCAGTGAAGCGCTTGACGGGGGAGGAGAGCAGTACTTC.

The chain has TRBV19 and TRBJ1-4; 9 positions match TRBD1. Germline lookup yields CDR1 LNHDA and CDR2 SQIVND (reference sequence). V was clipped by 5 bases and J by 0 bases; unmatched bases: 10. This CDR3 comprises 18 residues. CDR3 residues: CASSFRTGVFATNEKLFF. The CDR3 DNA sequence: TGTGCCAGTAGTTTTCGGACAGGGGTGTTTGCAACTAATGAAAAACTGTTTTTT.

The gene calls are TRBV4-1 and TRBJ1-6; D may be TRBD1 (6 bases). Germline values: CDR1 MGHRA, CDR2 YSYEKL. CDR3 length: 15 residues. The ends were cut back, 0 bases at V and 9 bases at J, with 12 bases in the middle. The CDR3 sequence is CASSQDFGDISPLHF. CDR3 nucleotides: TGCGCCAGCAGCCAAGACTTCGGGGACATTTCACCCCTCCACTTT.

This chain uses TRBV9 with TRBJ2-3; 7 positions match TRBD2. Losses at the gene ends were 7 bases for V and 0 bases for J; bases not matched to a gene: 11. CDR1 and CDR2 from the germline V gene are SGDLS and YYNGEE. This CDR3 is built from 16 residues. This CDR3 reads CASRCGGPPSTDTQYF. In nucleotides, the CDR3 is TGTGCCAGCCGCTGCGGGGGACCGCCAAGCACAGATACGCAGTATTTT.

Only one count was recorded for this clone. The V gene is TRBV5-4, the J gene TRBJ2-7; 10 bases fit TRBD1. The J segment lost 2 bases and the V segment lost 2 bases, leaving 4 bases of the junction unmatched. Germline V CDR1 and CDR2: SGHNT, YYREEE (reference sequence). The CDR3 runs to 15 residues. Here the CDR3 DNA reads TGTGCCAGCAGCTTCGAAGGACAGGGGGCCTACGAGCAGTACTTC. This codes for CASSFEGQGAYEQYF.

V usage is TRBV28 and J usage is TRBJ2-5; TRBD1 agrees at 8 bases. V lost 7 bases and J lost 5; bases outside the gene matches: 9. The CDR3 is 14 residues long. The germline V gene encodes CDR1 MDHEN and CDR2 SYDVKM. The CDR3 nucleotides are TGTGCCAGCACCGAGGACAGGGTACGGGAGACCCAGTACTTC. The encoded protein is CASTEDRVRETQYF.

This sequence joins TRBV10-3 and TRBJ2-5; the match to TRBD1 covers 11 bases. Trimming removed 6 bases from V and 4 bases from J; junction bases left unmatched: 4. Looked up from germline, CDR1 is ENHRY and CDR2 is SYGVKD. The CDR3 has 14 amino acids. The CDR3 nucleotides read TGTGCCATCAGGGGACAGGGGGTGTCAGAGACCCAGTACTTC. Its protein product is CAIRGQGVSETQYF.

V is TRBV6-4 and J is TRBJ2-2; TRBD2 matches 8 bases. CDR3 length: 15 residues. Germline V gives CDR1 MRHNA, CDR2 SNTAGT. V dropped 4 bases and J dropped 0; count of bases not matched to a gene: 1. CDR3 DNA sequence: TGTGCCAGCAGTGTTAGCGGGGCGAACACCGGGGAGCTGTTTTTT. Protein: CASSVSGANTGELFF.

This clone has a handful of counts. This chain uses TRBV4-1 with TRBJ1-1; D remains unclear. From germline, CDR1 is MGHRA and CDR2 YSYEKL. This CDR3 has 16 amino acids. V was shortened by 0 bases and J by 4 bases, with 15 bases between the two germline ends. The CDR3 here is CASSQDLAAVGTEAFF. CDR3 bases: TGCGCCAGCAGCCAAGATCTTGCGGCAGTGGGCACTGAAGCTTTCTTT.

The gene calls are TRBV25-1 and TRBJ2-5, with 12 bases that match TRBD2. The CDR3 runs to 14 residues. V lost 6 bases, J lost 3 bases, and 2 bases stayed unmatched. Germline CDR1 is MGHDK and CDR2 is SYGVNS. CDR3 nucleotides: TGTGCCAGCAGACTAGCGGGGGGCAAAGAGACCCAGTACTTC. Its protein product is CASRLAGGKETQYF.

The chain links TRBV6-5 to TRBJ2-1; tentative D call: TRBD1 (6 bases). In germline, CDR1 is MNHEY, CDR2 SVGAGI. Trimming left V 1 base short and J 0 bases short, with 10 bases between. This CDR3 contains 16 residues. CDR3 sequence reads: CASSYFGGLSYNEQFF. The CDR3 bases are TGTGCCAGCAGTTACTTTGGGGGCCTCTCCTACAATGAGCAGTTCTTC.